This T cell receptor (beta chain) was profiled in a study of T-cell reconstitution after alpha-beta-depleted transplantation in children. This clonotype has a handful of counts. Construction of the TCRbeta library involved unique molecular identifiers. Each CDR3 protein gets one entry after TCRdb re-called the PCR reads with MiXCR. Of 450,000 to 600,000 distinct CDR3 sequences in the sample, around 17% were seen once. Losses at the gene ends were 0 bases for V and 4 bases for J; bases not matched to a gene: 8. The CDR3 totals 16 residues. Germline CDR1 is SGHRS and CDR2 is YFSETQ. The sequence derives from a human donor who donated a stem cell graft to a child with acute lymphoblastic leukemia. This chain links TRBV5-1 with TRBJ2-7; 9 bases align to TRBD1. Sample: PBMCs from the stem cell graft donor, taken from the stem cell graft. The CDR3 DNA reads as TGCGCCAGCAGCTTGGTCTCCGGGACAGGGCGTTACGAGCAGTACTTC. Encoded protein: CASSLVSGTGRYEQYF.